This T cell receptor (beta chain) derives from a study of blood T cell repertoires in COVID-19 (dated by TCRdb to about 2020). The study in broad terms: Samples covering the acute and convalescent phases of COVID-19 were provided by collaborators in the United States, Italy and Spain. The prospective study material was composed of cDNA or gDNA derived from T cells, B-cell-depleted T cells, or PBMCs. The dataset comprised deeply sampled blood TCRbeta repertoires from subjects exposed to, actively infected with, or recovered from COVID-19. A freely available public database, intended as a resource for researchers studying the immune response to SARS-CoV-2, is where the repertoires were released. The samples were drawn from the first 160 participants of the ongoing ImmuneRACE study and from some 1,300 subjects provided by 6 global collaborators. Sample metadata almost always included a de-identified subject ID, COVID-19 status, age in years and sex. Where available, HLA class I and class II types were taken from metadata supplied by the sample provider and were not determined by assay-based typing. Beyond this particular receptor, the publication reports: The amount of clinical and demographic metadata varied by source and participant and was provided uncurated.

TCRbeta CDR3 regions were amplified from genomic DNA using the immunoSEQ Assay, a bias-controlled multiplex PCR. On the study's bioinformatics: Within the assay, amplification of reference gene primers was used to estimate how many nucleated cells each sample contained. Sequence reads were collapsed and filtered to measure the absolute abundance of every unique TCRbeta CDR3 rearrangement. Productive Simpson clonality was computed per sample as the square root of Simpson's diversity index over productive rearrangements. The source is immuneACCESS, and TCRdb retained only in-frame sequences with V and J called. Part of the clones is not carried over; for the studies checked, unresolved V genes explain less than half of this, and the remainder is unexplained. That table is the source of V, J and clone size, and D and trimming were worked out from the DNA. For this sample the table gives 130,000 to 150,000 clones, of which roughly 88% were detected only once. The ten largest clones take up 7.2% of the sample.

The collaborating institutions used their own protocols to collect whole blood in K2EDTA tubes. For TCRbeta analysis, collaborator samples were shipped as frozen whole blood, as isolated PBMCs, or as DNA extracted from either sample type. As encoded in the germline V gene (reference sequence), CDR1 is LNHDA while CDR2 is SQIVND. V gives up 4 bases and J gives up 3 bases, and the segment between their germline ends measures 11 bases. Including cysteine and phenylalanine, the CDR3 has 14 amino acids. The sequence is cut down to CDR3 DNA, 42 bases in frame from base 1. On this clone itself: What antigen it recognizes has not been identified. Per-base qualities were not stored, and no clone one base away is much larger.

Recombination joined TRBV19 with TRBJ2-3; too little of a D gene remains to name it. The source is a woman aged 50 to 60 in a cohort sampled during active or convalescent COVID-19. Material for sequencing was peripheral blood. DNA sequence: TGTGCCAGTAGTACTTCCTGGCGGACAGATACGCAGTATTTT. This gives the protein CASSTSWRTDTQYF.